One T cell receptor beta chain is described in this entry. The antigen is undetermined. This specimen belongs to a study of T cell repertoires in cytomegalovirus infection. TCRdb fed the reads into MiXCR, producing one record per CDR3 protein. The top ten hold 9.5% to 15% of the sample, which has around 800,000 distinct CDR3 sequences, around a third seen once. The ends were cut back, 3 bases at V and 5 bases at J, with 10 bases in the middle. CDR3 length: 13 amino acids. The germline V gene has CDR1 KGHDR and CDR2 SFDVKD. The chain uses TRBV24-1 and TRBJ2-7; D possibly corresponds to TRBD1 (5 bases). The sequencing used cultured CD8+ T cells from PBMCs, collected from culture after CMV antigen stimulation. The TCR originated in a human donor in good health (CMV status not recorded). Some clones in this sample may be carry-over from other donors' samples. CDR3 sequence: CATSDDRGDEQYF. CDR3 DNA sequence: TGTGCCACCAGTGATGATAGGGGCGACGAGCAGTACTTC.